One and the same sample provided the 28 T cell receptor beta chains below, sequenced in a study of response to subunit inactivated influenza vaccine. One entry per CDR3 protein results from TCRdb running MiXCR on the RT-PCR reads. The top ten hold about a tenth of the sample, which has hundreds of thousands of distinct CDR3 sequences, about an eighth seen once. The sequencing used PBMCs from blood, collected on the day of vaccination. Receptors were obtained from a man in his forties or fifties who received an inactivated influenza vaccine.

The chain uses TRBV12-3 or TRBV12-4 and TRBJ2-1; D call uncertain. There are 16 residues in the CDR3. V lost 5 bases and J 3 bases, leaving 17 bases between the germline ends. CDR3 sequence reads: CASSPVGPPVYNEQFF. The CDR3 DNA is TGTGCCAGCAGTCCCGTCGGACCTCCTGTCTACAATGAGCAGTTCTTC.

This clonotype was detected only a few times. V usage is TRBV29-1 and J usage is TRBJ2-1, with 9 bases identical to TRBD2. V was clipped by 6 bases and J by 12 bases; unmatched bases: 6. CDR1 and CDR2 from the germline V gene are SQVTM and ANQGSEA. The CDR3 has 11 residues. The CDR3: CSVGPAGGQFF. The CDR3, as DNA: TGCAGCGTCGGTCCAGCGGGGGGGCAGTTCTTC.

This clonotype was detected ten times or more. This chain connects TRBV28 to TRBJ2-1; 8 nucleotides align to TRBD2. Germline CDR1 MDHEN, CDR2 SYDVKM. The J segment lost 4 bases and the V segment lost 1 base, leaving 3 bases of the junction unmatched. This CDR3 comprises 15 residues. CDR3 sequence (DNA): TGTGCCAGCAGTTTATCTGCTAGCGGGTACAATGAGCAGTTCTTC. This codes for CASSLSASGYNEQFF. Full variable domain (outside the CDR3, taken from reference TRBV28 and TRBJ2-1): DVKVTQSSRYLVKRTGEKVFLECVQDMDHENMFWYRQDPGLGLRLIYFSYDVKMKEKGDIPEGYSVSREKKERFSLILESASTNQTSMYLCASSLSASGYNEQFFGPGTRLTVL.

This clonotype has ten or more counts. The chain combines TRBV20-1 with TRBJ2-1; 7 positions agree with TRBD2. CDR3 length: 14 amino acids. Trimming removed 0 bases from V and 3 bases from J; junction bases left unmatched: 2. Germline CDR1 reads DFQATT; CDR2 reads SNEGSKA (reference sequence). For the CDR3, the DNA is TGCAGTGCTAGAGAGCGGGGGATCTACAATGAGCAGTTCTTC. It specifies CSARERGIYNEQFF.

This clonotype has just a few counts. This sequence joins TRBV3-1 and TRBJ1-1, with a possible D match to TRBD1 (5 bases). CDR3 length: 14 residues. The ends were cut back, 0 bases at V and 7 bases at J, with 12 bases in the middle. Per the germline V gene, CDR1 is LGHDT and CDR2 is YNNKEL (reference sequence). This chain's CDR3 is CASSQDPRGSEAFF. CDR3 DNA: TGTGCCAGCAGCCAAGATCCAAGGGGAAGTGAAGCTTTCTTT. Full variable domain (missing parts from reference TRBV3-1 and TRBJ1-1): DTAVSQTPKYLVTQMGNDKSIKCEQNLGHDTMYWYKQDSKKFLKIMFSYNNKELIINETVPNRFSPKSPDKAHLNLHINSLELGDSAVYFCASSQDPRGSEAFFGQGTRLTVV.

The chain joins TRBV29-1 to TRBJ2-3; 7 bases are shared with TRBD1. V was pared by 3 bases and J by 5 bases, with 8 bases of the junction left unmatched. Germline V gene lookup returns CDR1 SQVTM and CDR2 ANQGSEA. The CDR3 has 14 amino acids. Here the CDR3 DNA reads TGCAGCGTTGATAGTAGGGGGCTCATAGATACGCAGTATTTT. Translating it yields CSVDSRGLIDTQYF.

The chain is built from TRBV27 and TRBJ2-2; the D is unclear. This CDR3 is 15 amino acids long. V was trimmed by 1 base and J by 1 base, leaving 7 bases between them. Per germline, CDR1 MNHEY and CDR2 SMNVEV (reference sequence). The CDR3 region is CASSLWSGNTGELFF. CDR3 coding DNA: TGTGCCAGCAGTTTATGGTCAGGGAACACCGGGGAGCTGTTTTTT.

CDR3 residues: CASSLVGGHYNEQFF. CDR3 coding DNA: TGCGCCAGCAGCTTGGTCGGGGGGCATTACAATGAGCAGTTCTTC. The rearrangement uses TRBV5-1 and TRBJ2-1; D might be TRBD2 (7 bases). This CDR3 is 15 amino acids long. Germline loops: CDR1 SGHRS, CDR2 YFSETQ. The V and J ends lost 0 bases and 4 bases respectively, with 11 bases between them.

This clonotype came up many times. CDR3 nucleotides: TGTGCCAGCAGCTTACTAGCGGGGGGGAGAGAGACCCAGTACTTC. Encoded protein: CASSLLAGGRETQYF. The chain employs TRBV3-1 and TRBJ2-5; TRBD2 matches at 13 bases. V lost 5 bases and J lost 4; bases outside the gene matches: 4. Per the germline V gene, CDR1 is LGHDT and CDR2 is YNNKEL (reference sequence). The CDR3 is 15 residues long.

The chain employs TRBV20-1 and TRBJ1-2; D gene ambiguous. Trimming pared 0 bases from V and 3 bases from J, leaving 14 bases between. This CDR3 comprises 15 residues. Per the germline V gene, CDR1 is DFQATT and CDR2 is SNEGSKA (reference sequence). The CDR3 sequence is CSARDFAGIHYGYTF. The CDR3 coding sequence is TGCAGTGCTAGAGATTTTGCGGGCATACACTATGGCTACACCTTC.

This clonotype was seen only a few times. The V call is TRBV7-9, the J call TRBJ2-7, with 10 bases lining up with TRBD1. The CDR3 covers 15 residues. Germline CDR1 is SEHNR and CDR2 is FQNEAQ (reference sequence). V dropped 4 bases and J dropped 3; count of bases not matched to a gene: 6. The CDR3 spells CASSSIRDRGYEQYF. CDR3 nucleotides: TGTGCCAGCAGCTCGATCCGGGACAGGGGCTACGAGCAGTACTTC.

This chain uses TRBV7-9 with TRBJ2-1; a possible D gene is TRBD2 (6 bases). The CDR3 is 14 amino acids. The V end was cut by 1 base, the J end by 7 bases, with 11 bases between. Germline V gives CDR1 SEHNR, CDR2 FQNEAQ (reference sequence). The CDR3 sequence is CASSLELAANEQFF. In nucleotides, the CDR3 is TGTGCCAGCAGCTTAGAATTAGCGGCGAATGAGCAGTTCTTC.

The chain employs TRBV6-1 and TRBJ2-3, with 9 bases lining up with TRBD2. With V trimmed by 6 bases and J by 2 bases, 12 bases remained unmatched. The germline V gene encodes CDR1 MNHNS and CDR2 SASEGT. The CDR3 spans 17 residues. The chain's CDR3 is CASRRAGGSPLTDTQYF. The CDR3, as DNA: TGTGCCAGCAGAAGAGCGGGGGGTTCCCCCCTCACAGATACGCAGTATTTT.

The sample holds many counts of this clonotype. This chain joins TRBV9 and TRBJ2-1; the D gene is possibly TRBD1 (6 bases). Germline CDR1 reads SGDLS; CDR2 reads YYNGEE. With 5 bases removed from V and 0 bases from J, the gap between germline ends came to 9 bases. CDR3 length equals 14 residues. In nucleotides, the CDR3 is TGTGCCAGCAGTAGACAGGCCTCCTACAATGAGCAGTTCTTC. Its translation: CASSRQASYNEQFF.

This clonotype was seen ten or more times. The chain employs TRBV11-1 and TRBJ2-5; TRBD2 is a possible D gene (6 bases). V shed 4 bases and J shed 4 bases, with 13 bases lying between them. Germline CDR1 reads SGHAT; CDR2 reads FQDESV (reference sequence). The CDR3 is 14 amino acids. The CDR3: CASSYQAGRETQYF. In nucleotides, the CDR3 is TGTGCCAGCAGCTATCAGGCGGGAAGAGAGACCCAGTACTTC.

The chain uses TRBV27 and TRBJ2-1, with 12 positions matching TRBD2. V was pared by 0 bases and J by 6 bases, with 9 bases of the junction left unmatched. The CDR3 runs to 18 residues. Germline CDR1 reads MNHEY; CDR2 reads SMNVEV (reference sequence). CDR3: CASSLSPTLAGGRNEQFF. The CDR3 region has the DNA TGTGCCAGCAGTTTATCCCCGACTCTAGCGGGGGGGCGCAATGAGCAGTTCTTC.

The V gene is TRBV5-1, the J gene TRBJ2-3; D is perhaps TRBD1 or TRBD2 (5 bases each). Germline assignment: CDR1 SGHRS and CDR2 YFSETQ. The CDR3 has 15 residues. V lost 0 bases, J lost 0 bases, and 8 bases lay in between. The CDR3 here is CASSLGGKSTDTQYF. The CDR3 DNA reads TGCGCCAGCAGCTTGGGGGGGAAAAGCACAGATACGCAGTATTTT.

The V and J genes are TRBV12-3 or TRBV12-4 and TRBJ2-6; 8 bases are a match to TRBD1. The CDR3 consists of 19 residues. J lost 2 bases, V lost 2 bases, and 11 bases had no gene match. The CDR3 DNA is TGTGCCAGCAGTTTACGCCGCAGGGGGCTATCTACTGGGGCCAACGTCCTGACTTTC. This gives the protein CASSLRRRGLSTGANVLTF.

This clonotype has ten or more counts. This chain links TRBV6-1 with TRBJ2-2; no firm D call. In germline, CDR1 is MNHNS, CDR2 SASEGT. CDR3 length equals 15 residues. With 3 bases removed from V and 3 bases from J, the gap between germline ends came to 11 bases. CDR3 bases: TGTGCCAGCAGTGATATGGGGTTGTACACCGGGGAGCTGTTTTTT. Translating it yields CASSDMGLYTGELFF.

This clonotype was observed a few times. This chain joins TRBV28 and TRBJ2-7; either TRBD1 or TRBD2 may supply D (5 bases each). The CDR3 loop spans 14 amino acids. Germline lookup yields CDR1 MDHEN and CDR2 SYDVKM. V lost 0 bases, J lost 2 bases, and 8 bases lay in between. In nucleotides, the CDR3 is TGTGCCAGCAGTTTATGGGGGGATACCTACGAGCAGTACTTC. It codes for CASSLWGDTYEQYF.

The chain uses TRBV12-3 or TRBV12-4 and TRBJ1-1; a possible D gene is TRBD1 (5 bases). The V end was cut by 5 bases, the J end by 6 bases, with 19 bases between. CDR3 length equals 15 residues. The CDR3 loop reads CASSPSGIQGAEAFF. CDR3 in DNA: TGTGCCAGCAGTCCAAGCGGCATCCAGGGCGCTGAAGCTTTCTTT.

This clonotype has just a few counts. The chain couples TRBV6-2 or TRBV6-3 to TRBJ2-1; 12 positions agree with TRBD2. J was trimmed by 9 bases and V by 6 bases; bases with no gene match: 6. Germline V lookup: CDR1 MNHEY, CDR2 SVGEGT. The CDR3 spans 14 residues. This CDR3 reads CASSQTSGSVEQFF. The CDR3 DNA reads TGTGCCAGCAGCCAGACTAGCGGGAGTGTTGAGCAGTTCTTC.

The chain uses TRBV5-1 and TRBJ2-5; perhaps TRBD2 as D (5 bases). The germline V gene has CDR1 SGHRS and CDR2 YFSETQ. The CDR3 loop spans 14 amino acids. V was clipped by 0 bases and J by 3 bases, with 9 bases between them. DNA of the CDR3: TGCGCCAGCAGCTTGGCCTTAGCGAAAGAGACCCAGTACTTC. Translating it yields CASSLALAKETQYF.

The table lists this clonotype with many counts. The chain links TRBV29-1 to TRBJ2-7, with 9 bases that match TRBD1. Germline loops: CDR1 SQVTM, CDR2 ANQGSEA. Trimming at V came to 5 bases and at J to 3 bases, leaving 5 bases not matched to a gene. CDR3 size: 13 residues. In DNA form, the CDR3 reads TGCAGCGTTAGACAGGGGGAAAACTACGAGCAGTACTTC. Translated, it gives CSVRQGENYEQYF.

This clonotype has only a few counts. This chain links TRBV4-3 with TRBJ2-7; TRBD1 matches at 10 bases. J was trimmed by 6 bases and V by 0 bases; bases with no gene match: 8. Germline CDR1 and CDR2: LGHNA and YSLEER. This CDR3 contains 16 residues. The CDR3 DNA follows: TGCGCCAGCAGCCAAGAGTTTGACAGGGGGCAAAGCGAGCAGTACTTC. This sequence encodes CASSQEFDRGQSEQYF.

This clonotype was seen ten or more times. CDR3 DNA sequence: TGTGCCAGCAGACAGACAGGGCGCTACGAGCAGTACTTC. Translating gives CASRQTGRYEQYF. This chain uses TRBV28 with TRBJ2-7; 7 nucleotides match TRBD1. Germline CDR1 MDHEN, CDR2 SYDVKM. The J segment lost 3 bases and the V segment lost 6 bases, leaving 5 bases of the junction unmatched. The CDR3 extends over 13 amino acids.

This clonotype was counted ten times or more. The chain employs TRBV20-1 and TRBJ2-7, with D unresolved. CDR3 length: 12 amino acids. Germline CDR1 DFQATT, CDR2 SNEGSKA (reference sequence). Deletions cut 3 bases from V and 5 bases from J, with 11 bases between. The CDR3 protein is CSASLGNNEQYF. DNA for the CDR3: TGCAGTGCTAGCTTAGGTAACAACGAGCAGTACTTC.

This clonotype has a handful of counts. The chain is built from TRBV20-1 and TRBJ2-7; tentatively, D is TRBD2 (6 bases). V lost 3 bases to trimming and J lost 7 bases, with 16 bases between them. This CDR3 is built from 13 residues. Germline loops: CDR1 DFQATT, CDR2 SNEGSKA (reference sequence). CDR3 in amino acids: CSASWEWAGEQYF. CDR3 in DNA: TGCAGTGCTAGTTGGGAGTGGGCGGGAGAGCAGTACTTC.